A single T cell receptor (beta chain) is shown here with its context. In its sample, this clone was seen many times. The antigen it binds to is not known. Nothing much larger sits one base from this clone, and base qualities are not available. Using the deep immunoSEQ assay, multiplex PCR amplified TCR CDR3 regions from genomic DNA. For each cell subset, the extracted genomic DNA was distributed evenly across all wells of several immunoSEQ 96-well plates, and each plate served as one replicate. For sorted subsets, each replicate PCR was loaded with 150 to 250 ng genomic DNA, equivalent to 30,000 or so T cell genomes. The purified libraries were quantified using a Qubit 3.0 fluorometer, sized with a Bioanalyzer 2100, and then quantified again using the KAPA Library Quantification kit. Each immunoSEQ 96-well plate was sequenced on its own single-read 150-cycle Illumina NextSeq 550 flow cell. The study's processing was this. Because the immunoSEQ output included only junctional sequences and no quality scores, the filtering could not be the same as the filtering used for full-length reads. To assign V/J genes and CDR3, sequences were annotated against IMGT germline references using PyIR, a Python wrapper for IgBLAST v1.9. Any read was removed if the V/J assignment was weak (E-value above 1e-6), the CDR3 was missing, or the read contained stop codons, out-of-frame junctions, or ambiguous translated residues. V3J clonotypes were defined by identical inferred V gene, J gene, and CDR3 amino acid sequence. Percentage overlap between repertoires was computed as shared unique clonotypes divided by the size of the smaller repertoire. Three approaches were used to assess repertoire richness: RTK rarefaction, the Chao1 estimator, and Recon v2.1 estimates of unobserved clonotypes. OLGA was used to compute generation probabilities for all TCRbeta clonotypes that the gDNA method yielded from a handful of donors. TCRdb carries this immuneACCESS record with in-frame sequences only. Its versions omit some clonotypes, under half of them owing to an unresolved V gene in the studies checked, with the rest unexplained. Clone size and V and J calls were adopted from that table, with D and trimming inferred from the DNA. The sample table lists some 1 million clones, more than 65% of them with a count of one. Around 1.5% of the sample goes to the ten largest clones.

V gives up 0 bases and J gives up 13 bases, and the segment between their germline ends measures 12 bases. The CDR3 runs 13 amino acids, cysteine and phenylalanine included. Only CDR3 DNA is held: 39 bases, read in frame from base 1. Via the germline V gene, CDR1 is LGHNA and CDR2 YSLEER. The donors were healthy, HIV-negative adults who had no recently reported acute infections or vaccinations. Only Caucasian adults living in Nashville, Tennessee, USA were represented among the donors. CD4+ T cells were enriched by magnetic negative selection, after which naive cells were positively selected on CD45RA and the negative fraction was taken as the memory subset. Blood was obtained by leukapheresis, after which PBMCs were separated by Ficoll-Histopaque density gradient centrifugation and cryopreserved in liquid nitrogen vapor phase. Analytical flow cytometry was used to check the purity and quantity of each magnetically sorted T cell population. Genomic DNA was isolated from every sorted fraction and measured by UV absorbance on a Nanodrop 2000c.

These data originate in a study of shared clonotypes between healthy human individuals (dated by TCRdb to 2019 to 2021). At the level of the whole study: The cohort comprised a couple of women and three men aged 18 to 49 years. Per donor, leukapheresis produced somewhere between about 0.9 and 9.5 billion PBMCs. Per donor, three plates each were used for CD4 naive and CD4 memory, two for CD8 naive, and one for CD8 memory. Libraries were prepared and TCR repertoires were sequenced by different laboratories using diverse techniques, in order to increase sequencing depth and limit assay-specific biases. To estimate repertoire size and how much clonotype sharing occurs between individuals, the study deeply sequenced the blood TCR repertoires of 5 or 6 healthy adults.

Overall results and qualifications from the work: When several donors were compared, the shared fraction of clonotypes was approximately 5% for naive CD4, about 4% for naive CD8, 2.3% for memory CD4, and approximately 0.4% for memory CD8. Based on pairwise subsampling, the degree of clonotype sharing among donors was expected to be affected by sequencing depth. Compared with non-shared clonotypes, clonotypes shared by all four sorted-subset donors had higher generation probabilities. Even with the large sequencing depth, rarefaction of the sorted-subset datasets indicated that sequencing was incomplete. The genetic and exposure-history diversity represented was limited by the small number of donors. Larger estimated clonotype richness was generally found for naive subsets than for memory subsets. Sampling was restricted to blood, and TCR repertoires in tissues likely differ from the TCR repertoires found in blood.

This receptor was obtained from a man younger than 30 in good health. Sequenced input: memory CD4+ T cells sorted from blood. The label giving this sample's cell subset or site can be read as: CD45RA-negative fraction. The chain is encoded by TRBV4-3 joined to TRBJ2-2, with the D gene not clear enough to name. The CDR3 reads CASSQDYGEVLFF. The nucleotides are TGCGCCAGCAGCCAAGATTACGGAGAGGTGCTGTTTTTT.